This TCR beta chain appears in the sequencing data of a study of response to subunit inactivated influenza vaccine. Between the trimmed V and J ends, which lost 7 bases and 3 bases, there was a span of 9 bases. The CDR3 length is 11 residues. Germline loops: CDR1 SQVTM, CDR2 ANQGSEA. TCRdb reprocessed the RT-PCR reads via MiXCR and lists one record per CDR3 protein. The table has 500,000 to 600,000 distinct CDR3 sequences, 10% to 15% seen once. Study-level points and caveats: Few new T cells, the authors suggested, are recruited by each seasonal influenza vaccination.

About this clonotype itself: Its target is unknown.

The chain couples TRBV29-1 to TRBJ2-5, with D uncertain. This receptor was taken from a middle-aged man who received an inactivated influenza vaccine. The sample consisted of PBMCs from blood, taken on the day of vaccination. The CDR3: CSAWTEETQYF. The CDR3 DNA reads TGCAGCGCTTGGACCGAAGAGACCCAGTACTTC.